This paragraph covers one TCR beta chain sequence. The clone's antigen remains unknown. Within one base of it there is no much larger clone, and no base qualities were kept. Other DNA sequences in the same sample also yield this CDR3. The CDR3 runs 15 amino acids, cysteine and phenylalanine included. Only the CDR3 portion is preserved as DNA: 45 bases, with reading frame beginning at the first base. Trimming accounts for 5 bases at V and 5 bases at J, while the number of junction bases matched to no gene is 11. Per the germline V gene (reference sequence), LNHDA is the CDR1 and SQIVND is the CDR2. The method was the immunoSEQ multiplex PCR assay. A mixture of 60 forward primers for TCR Vbeta segments and 13 reverse primers for TCR Jbeta segments was used in the multiplex PCR. A multiplex PCR assay on genomic DNA amplified the CDR3 region of rearranged TCR beta genes. The amplified TCR beta libraries were sequenced on the Illumina HiSeq System as 87-base-pair reads. As for the authors' bioinformatics: A later analysis counted around 72 million unique TCR beta chains across the 640 or so repertoires, and around 12 million of these chains were shared by at least two donors. A nearest-neighbor algorithm error-corrected the raw reads and collapsed the reads into unique sequences, merging closely related sequences to remove PCR and sequencing errors. CDR3 sequences were aligned to IMGT reference sequences to assign V, D and J gene segments. For a sequence to be retained, a match of at least six nucleotides was required to both a V gene segment and a J gene segment. Rearrangements were classified as productive when the CDR3 lacked stop codons and remained in frame with V and J, and all other rearrangements were classified as non-productive. CDR3 was defined according to IMGT convention as the region running from the second conserved V-encoded cysteine to the conserved J-encoded phenylalanine. Sequences without an unambiguous match to a single V gene segment were excluded from the earlier analysis of about 640 of the donors. In an earlier analysis of around 590 of the donors, a V segment was called functional when productive rearrangements were above 56.7%, and segregating when the standard deviation between donors exceeded 5%. A statistical classification framework was built for diagnosing cytomegalovirus status from the catalog of TCR beta chain sequences. A later analysis assigned V and J genes by comparing TCR nucleotide sequences with IMGT/GENE-DB human TR gene sequences. The TCRdist pipeline was used in a later analysis to assign CDR3 sequences and most-parsimonious VDJ recombination scenarios. A later analysis defined each TCR beta chain by its CDR3 amino acid sequence plus V-gene family, and excluded reads lacking a unique V-gene family. As a way to deal with suspected cross-contamination and a sequencing artifact, a later analysis dropped under 600 nucleotide sequences that were highly shared and had low generation probability. In a later analysis, a clonal expansion index was calculated for each public chain from normalized within-repertoire ranks of inferred template counts. A later analysis computed generation probabilities with a VDJ recombination model fitted to out-of-frame rearrangements, and checked the results against IGoR. In a later analysis, hypergeometric tests were used to score TCR-TCR, TCR-HLA and TCR-CMV co-occurrence, with a repertoire-size bias correction applied to TCR pairs. False discovery rates were estimated in a later analysis by permuting HLA or CMV assignments 20 times. In a later analysis, co-occurring TCRs were grouped with DBSCAN, and TCRdist sequence similarity was added when clustering was performed within HLA-allele-positive subsets. Repertoires with fewer than 30,000 or more than 120,000 public chains, plus five repertoires with anomalous nucleotide sharing, were excluded from co-occurrence clustering. The table comes from immuneACCESS by way of TCRdb, which keeps in-frame sequences with V and J called. Part of the clones is missing from these tables; in studies checked, under half for an unresolved V gene and the rest for unknown reasons. For V, J and clone size, that table is used; D and trimming come from the DNA. Counted in this sample were under 200,000 clones; around four fifths of them appeared once. 1% of the sample goes to the ten largest clones.

The cohort comprised approximately 700 healthy bone marrow donors. At the time of sampling, every cohort member was nominally healthy, though immune exposures that went unrecorded were likely present. The donor was CMV seropositive and belonged to the group of 250 to 300 seropositive cohort members. Every donor gave a peripheral blood sample, and the peripheral blood mononuclear cells from that sample were used for TCR beta sequencing. Genomic DNA extraction from the blood cell samples was performed with the Qiagen DNeasy Blood Extraction Kit. These data belong to a study of cytomegalovirus exposure and HLA in healthy donors (dated by TCRdb to the late 2010s). Regarding the complete study: An earlier analysis of approximately 590 of the donors reported roughly 300 Gb of sequence data and 117 million unique TCR beta sequences from 150 million to 200 million T cells. About 280 gigabases of sequencing data and approximately 92 million unique TCR sequences made up an early release that covered approximately 700 HLA-typed donors. Among the roughly 370 genotyped donors, approximately 76% belonged to the genetic ancestry cluster associated with self-reported Caucasian donors. The study aimed to test whether signatures of past pathogen exposure could be identified by cataloging public T cell receptors. The study profiled the T cell repertoires of about 720 subjects by immunosequencing and related them to cytomegalovirus serostatus. Besides the first cohort of approximately 710 subjects, a separate validation cohort made up of 120 different subjects was used. High-throughput TCR immunosequencing, statistical association of individual TCRs with disease status, and machine learning were combined to predict cytomegalovirus infection status. A later analysis re-analyzed previously published TCR beta repertoires from about 730 donors and added high-resolution HLA genotyping to study TCR occurrence patterns. The later analysis used no new phenotypic data to find candidate immune exposures, relying instead on TCR beta sequences and their occurrence across donors. An earlier analysis of several hundred of the donors used high-throughput TCR beta sequencing to judge whether each TCR beta V gene segment behaved as functional or pseudogenic. Donor age, sex, ethnicity and CMV serostatus were compiled alongside the repertoire data. A later genetic analysis used genome-wide SNP genotypes for about three fifths of the roughly 700 donors, treating that subset as a discovery cohort. Every discovery cohort repertoire had been produced on one sequencing platform. Both class I and class II loci were covered by HLA typing, at four-digit resolution. Typing coverage varied by locus: about 620-630 donors for A, B, C, DRB1 and DQB1; approximately 520 for DQA1; more than 600 for DPA1; 450 to 480 for DPB1. Several DR-DQ haplotypes were treated as single units for association and clustering because of strong linkage in the cohort. Among almost 400 genotyped donors of the cohort, an average of around 240,000 unique TCR beta nucleotide sequences were sequenced per donor, roughly a sixth of them non-productive. What the study reported, not specific to this receptor: A cluster of highly shared sequence variants was judged likely to represent a technical artifact of the sequencing pipeline. In a later analysis, TCR association rates were found to vary across HLA loci, with the most associated TCRs seen for DRB1 alleles and the fewest for HLA-C alleles. Linkage disequilibrium might explain the correlated functional status among segregating V segments, but an unknown experimental factor could not be excluded. Some IMGT-functional V segments, including TRBV6-2 and TRBV6-3, could not be distinguished by the 87-base-pair reads and were therefore excluded. Strong co-occurrence of HLA alleles, especially DR and DQ, made assigning TCR associations to individual alleles difficult. A later analysis reported that several top co-occurrence clusters appeared linked to parvovirus B19, influenza, CMV and Epstein-Barr virus. In both the original and validation cohorts, the classifier was reported to diagnose cytomegalovirus status with high specificity and sensitivity. Because HLA typing was unavailable for some donors at each locus, only the typed subset was used in association tests. This cohort had only TCR beta chains sequenced, and the lack of alpha or paired-chain data limited which features could be detected. Presence/absence analyses assumed roughly uniform sequencing depth across donors, an assumption that may not hold. Immune exposure information for the cohort was limited to CMV serostatus. In a later analysis, most CMV-associated TCR beta chains were found to appear HLA-restricted, with HLA associations seemingly driven largely by CMV exposure. In a later analysis, HLA-associated TCR beta chains showed more clonal expansion and lower generation probabilities than non-associated chains that were equally common. The study listed around 160 TCR beta chains as associated with cytomegalovirus. About 15 rarely observed V segments, including chromosome 9 orphons, were excluded from the earlier analysis of about 610 of the donors because counts were too low. While some public TCRs were present in many individuals, most TCR sequences turned up only very rarely across donors. In an earlier analysis of some 550 of the donors, most TCR beta V segments were observed in productive rearrangements about 87% or about 30% of the time, broadly matching IMGT annotations. A later analysis associated some 17,000 TCR beta sequences with specific HLA alleles at a false discovery rate of 0.05. In vitro tests confirmed that a few of the cytomegalovirus-associated TCR beta chains recognize cytomegalovirus antigens. The authors suggested that the approach could potentially be generalized to other disease states and immunological phenotypes. According to a later genetic analysis, donors in an Asian-associated ancestry cluster had fewer N-insertions in productive TCRs than the roughly 700-donor mean. A further reported finding was that TCR beta sequences accurately predicted the HLA-A and HLA-B alleles for most subjects in the first cohort. In a later genetic analysis, a missense DCLRE1C variant was associated with V-gene and J-gene trimming of TCR beta chains, and the association was replicated in an independent cohort.

This sequence originates from a woman aged 50 to 60 in good health and CMV-seropositive. Sequences were obtained from PBMCs. The sequence joins TRBV19 to TRBJ1-2, and 7 bases in between align with TRBD1. The CDR3 region reads CASSVRDSHPYGYTF. In nucleotide form, the sequence is TGTGCCAGTAGTGTCCGGGACAGCCATCCGTATGGCTACACCTTC.